The 12 T cell receptor beta chains below come from one sample, sequenced in a study of Ad26.COV2.S vaccination and SARS-CoV-2 variants. Assay: immunoSEQ multiplex PCR; the TCRdb copy retains only in-frame clones and omits some. Seen here are about 400,000 clones, 85% to 90% observed once, and the top ten hold roughly 4%. Sample treatment: 19 received Ad26.COV2.S at low or high dose, single or two shots; 5 received placebo; per-sample allocation not given. Samples analyzed were those drawn on day 63 after the first vaccine or placebo injection. Sequencing was performed on peripheral blood, taken in a trial of Ad26.COV2.S vaccine versus placebo. These receptors all come from a person aged 18-65 years who received the Ad26.COV2.S COVID-19 vaccine or a placebo.

V usage is TRBV28 and J usage is TRBJ1-3; a weak D match, TRBD1 (5 bases). CDR3 length: 18 amino acids. Germline V gives CDR1 MDHEN, CDR2 SYDVKM. V was trimmed by 2 bases and J by 2 bases, leaving 19 bases between them. The CDR3 DNA follows: TGTGCCAGCAGTTTAGGGGCAGGAGGCACCCTGCCTGGAAACACCATATATTTT. Its protein is CASSLGAGGTLPGNTIYF.

The chain uses TRBV9 and TRBJ1-1, with D tentatively TRBD1 (6 bases). The CDR3 has 14 amino acids. Trimming took 1 base from V and 5 from J, leaving 12 bases between them. CDR1 and CDR2 (germline): SGDLS, YYNGEE. This chain's CDR3 is CASSVTPRGTEAFF. CDR3 nucleotides: TGTGCCAGCAGCGTAACCCCCAGGGGAACTGAAGCTTTCTTT.

The chain links TRBV19 to TRBJ1-2; 8 nucleotides agree with TRBD1. Germline CDR1 LNHDA, CDR2 SQIVND (reference sequence). The CDR3 extends over 16 amino acids. With 0 bases clipped from V and 6 bases from J, the junction kept 9 bases outside the gene matches. As DNA, the CDR3 is TGTGCCAGTAGTATAGATCTGCCCGGGACAGGAGATGGCTACACCTTC. It encodes CASSIDLPGTGDGYTF.

This clone was found once. This rearrangement joins TRBV5-6 to TRBJ1-5; D perhaps matches TRBD1 (5 bases). The CDR3 loop spans 15 amino acids. V lost 4 bases and J lost 0, with 11 bases in between. Germline V gene data show CDR1 as SGHDT and CDR2 as YYEEEE. The CDR3 here is CASSPDSNSNQPQHF. CDR3 coding DNA: TGTGCCAGCAGCCCAGACAGCAATAGCAATCAGCCCCAGCATTTT. Complete variable domain (other parts from reference TRBV5-6 and TRBJ1-5): DAGVTQSPTHLIKTRGQQVTLRCSPKSGHDTVSWYQQALGQGPQFIFQYYEEEERQRGNFPDRFSGHQFPNYSSELNVNALLLGDSALYLCASSPDSNSNQPQHFGDGTRLSIL.

V is TRBV7-9 and J is TRBJ2-1; D is perhaps TRBD2 (7 bases). The CDR3 is 18 amino acids. The germline CDR1 and CDR2 sequences are SEHNR and FQNEAQ (reference sequence). V lost 3 bases and J lost 0, with 18 bases in between. The DNA for the CDR3 is TGTGCCAGCAGCTTGGCGGGGGCCACCCGGAGCTCCTACAATGAGCAGTTCTTC. This translates into CASSLAGATRSSYNEQFF.

The V call is TRBV4-2, the J call TRBJ2-1; 9 bases are a match to TRBD1. Germline lookup yields CDR1 LGHNA and CDR2 YNFKEQ. The CDR3 is made up of 15 amino acids. V was pared by 4 bases and J by 5 bases, with 6 bases of the junction left unmatched. CDR3 protein: CASSLTGGADNEQFF. CDR3 bases: TGTGCCAGCAGCCTTACAGGGGGCGCGGACAATGAGCAGTTCTTC.

The rearrangement links TRBV28 to TRBJ1-5; D is possibly TRBD1 (6 bases). V lost 3 bases to trimming and J lost 7 bases, with 13 bases between them. Germline assignment: CDR1 MDHEN and CDR2 SYDVKM. This CDR3 spans 14 amino acids. The CDR3 loop reads CASSLPQGNQPQHF. The CDR3 bases are TGTGCCAGCAGTTTGCCCCAGGGGAACCAGCCCCAGCATTTT.

The rearrangement links TRBV28 to TRBJ2-3; TRBD1 or TRBD2 may be the D gene (5 bases each). V dropped 7 bases and J dropped 5 bases, with 19 bases sitting between them. The CDR3 totals 15 residues. Germline V gene data show CDR1 as MDHEN and CDR2 as SYDVKM. The CDR3 spells CASTSMVERGDTQYF. The DNA of the CDR3 is TGTGCCAGCACCTCGATGGTGGAGAGGGGAGATACGCAGTATTTT. The whole variable domain, filled in from reference TRBV28 and TRBJ2-3, reads DVKVTQSSRYLVKRTGEKVFLECVQDMDHENMFWYRQDPGLGLRLIYFSYDVKMKEKGDIPEGYSVSREKKERFSLILESASTNQTSMYLCASTSMVERGDTQYFGPGTRLTVL.

The V gene is TRBV6-2 or TRBV6-3, the J gene TRBJ1-1; D uncertain. With 4 bases removed from V and 0 bases from J, the gap between germline ends came to 6 bases. The CDR3 extends over 13 amino acids. Germline V CDR1 and CDR2: MNHEY, SVGEGT. CDR3 residues: CASSLTLNTEAFF. In nucleotides, the CDR3 is TGTGCCAGCAGTTTAACTCTGAACACTGAAGCTTTCTTT.

This clone appeared a single time. This chain connects TRBV6-2 or TRBV6-3 to TRBJ2-1, with D possibly matching TRBD1 (5 bases). The ends were cut back, 2 bases at V and 0 bases at J, with 20 bases in the middle. The CDR3 contains 19 residues. CDR1 and CDR2 from the germline V gene are MNHEY and SVGEGT. CDR3: CASSYTQTFRGGSYNEQFF. CDR3 in DNA: TGTGCCAGCAGTTACACGCAAACTTTTAGGGGTGGCTCCTACAATGAGCAGTTCTTC.

This clone was counted only a few times. The rearrangement links TRBV9 to TRBJ2-1; 8 nucleotides align to TRBD2. This CDR3 is built from 14 residues. Germline CDR1 is SGDLS and CDR2 is YYNGEE. V dropped 3 bases and J dropped 11; count of bases not matched to a gene: 10. The CDR3 DNA sequence: TGTGCCAGCAGCGAGGCTAGCGGGTACAGGAAGCAGTTCTTC. It translates to CASSEASGYRKQFF.

This chain uses TRBV7-6 with TRBJ1-1; 7 bases agree with TRBD1. Germline V gene data show CDR1 as SGHVS and CDR2 as FNYEAQ. The CDR3 totals 15 residues. Germline trimming cut 5 bases from V and 1 base from J; bases unmatched to any gene: 7. The CDR3, as DNA: TGTGCCAGCAGCCAGGAGGACAGGTGGAACACTGAAGCTTTCTTT. Translation gives CASSQEDRWNTEAFF.